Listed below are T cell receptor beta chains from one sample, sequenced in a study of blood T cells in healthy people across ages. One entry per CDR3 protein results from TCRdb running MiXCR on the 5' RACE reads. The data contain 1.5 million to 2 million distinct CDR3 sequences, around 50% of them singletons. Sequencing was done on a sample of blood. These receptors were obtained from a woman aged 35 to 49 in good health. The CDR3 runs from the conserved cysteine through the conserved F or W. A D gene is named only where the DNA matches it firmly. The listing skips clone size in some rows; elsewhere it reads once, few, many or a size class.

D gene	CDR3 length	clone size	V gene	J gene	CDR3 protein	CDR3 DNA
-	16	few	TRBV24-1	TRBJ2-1	CATSDYSTDSYNEQFF	TGTGCCACCAGTGATTATTCTACCGACTCCTACAATGAGCAGTTCTTC
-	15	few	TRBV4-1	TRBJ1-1	CASSLYSGENTEAFF	TGCGCCAGCAGCCTCTATTCGGGAGAGAACACTGAAGCTTTCTTT
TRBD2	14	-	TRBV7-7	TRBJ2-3	CACSAGLAGNTQYF	TGTGCTTGCAGCGCGGGACTAGCGGGAAATACGCAGTATTTT
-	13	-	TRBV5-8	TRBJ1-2	CASSLDWDYGYTF	TGTGCCAGCAGCTTGGACTGGGACTATGGCTACACCTTC
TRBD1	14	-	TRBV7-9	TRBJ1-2	CASSRQGINYGYTF	TGTGCCAGCAGCCGACAGGGGATTAACTATGGCTACACCTTC
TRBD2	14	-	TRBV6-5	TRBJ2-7	CASSYGTSLGEQYF	TGTGCCAGCAGTTACGGGACTAGCCTAGGCGAGCAGTACTTC
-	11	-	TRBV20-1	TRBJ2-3	CSSWVTDTQYF	TGCAGTTCGTGGGTCACAGATACGCAGTATTTT
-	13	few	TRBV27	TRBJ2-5	CASSPDMGETQYF	TGTGCCAGCAGTCCGGACATGGGGGAGACCCAGTACTTC
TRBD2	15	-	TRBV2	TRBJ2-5	CASKGTSGVQGTQYF	TGTGCCAGCAAGGGAACTAGCGGCGTCCAAGGGACCCAGTACTTC
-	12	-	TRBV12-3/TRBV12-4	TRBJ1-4	CATRQTNEKLFF	TGTGCCACCCGGCAGACTAATGAAAAACTGTTTTTT
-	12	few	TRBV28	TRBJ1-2	CASRVGGDGYTF	TGTGCCAGCAGGGTCGGGGGCGATGGCTACACCTTC